Following are 7 T cell receptor beta chains from one sample sequenced in a study of shared clonotypes between healthy human individuals (TCRdb year 2020). The library came from the immunoSEQ multiplex PCR assay. The immuneACCESS repertoire file appears here via TCRdb, limited to in-frame rearrangements. These files lack a portion of the clones; in checked studies, under half of the deficit traces to unresolved V genes, and the cause of the others is not known. In all, the sample holds a few hundred thousand clones, and roughly four fifths of those were seen once. The ten largest clonotypes hold approximately 12% of the sample. Material for sequencing was PBMCs. These receptors came from a woman aged 40-49 years in good health. Some clones in this sample may be carry-over from other donors' samples.

This rearrangement joins TRBV10-1 to TRBJ1-4; 11 positions agree with TRBD1. J was trimmed by 3 bases and V by 7 bases; bases with no gene match: 7. The germline V gene has CDR1 WNHNN and CDR2 SYGVQD (reference sequence). The CDR3 is 16 residues long. In nucleotides, the CDR3 is TGCGCCAGCACCCAGGACAGGGGGCGGGCTAATGAAAAACTGTTTTTT. Residues: CASTQDRGRANEKLFF.

The chain employs TRBV5-1 and TRBJ1-2; the D gene is possibly TRBD1 (6 bases). CDR3 length: 15 residues. Trimming took off 6 bases at V and 1 base at J, with 16 bases between the two ends. The germline V gene encodes CDR1 SGHRS and CDR2 YFSETQ. The CDR3 region has the DNA TGCGCCAGCACCAAAACTACGGACAGTAACTATGGCTACACCTTC. Translation: CASTKTTDSNYGYTF.

This clone was seen only a few times. The chain is built from TRBV7-7 and TRBJ1-5; maybe TRBD1 (5 bases). Deletions cut 5 bases from V and 0 bases from J, with 17 bases between. Germline V gives CDR1 SSHAT, CDR2 FNYEAQ (reference sequence). The length of the CDR3 is 17 residues. The CDR3 protein is CASSLPIRGYSNQPQHF. CDR3 coding DNA: TGTGCCAGCAGCCTTCCTATACGGGGGTATAGCAATCAGCCCCAGCATTTT. The whole variable domain, remainder taken from reference TRBV7-7 and TRBJ1-5, is GAGVSQSPRYKVTKRGQDVTLRCDPISSHATLYWYQQALGQGPEFLTYFNYEAQPDKSGLPSDRFSAERPEGSISTLTIQRTEQRDSAMYRCASSLPIRGYSNQPQHFGDGTRLSIL.

This clone was detected a few times. V usage is TRBV15 and J usage is TRBJ2-5, with TRBD2 matching 10 bases. The V and J ends lost 0 bases and 5 bases, in that order; junction bases with no gene match: 12. This CDR3 is 18 amino acids long. Germline-derived CDR1 and CDR2 are LNHNV and YYDKDF (reference sequence). CDR3 protein: CATSRDSASGSRRETQYF. The CDR3 DNA reads as TGTGCCACCAGCAGAGATTCGGCTAGCGGGAGTCGGCGGGAGACCCAGTACTTC.

The chain has TRBV12-1 and TRBJ2-2; TRBD1, as called in the table, went unchecked against the DNA. TRBV12-1 is shown as a pseudogene. This CDR3 is built from 19 residues. CDR3 in amino acids: CATPLPGTGSPIATGELFF. CDR3 nucleotides: TGTGCCACCCCTTTACCCGGGACAGGGTCACCTATAGCCACCGGGGAGCTGTTTTTT.

The chain links TRBV29-1 to TRBJ2-5, with a weak D call TRBD1 (6 bases). CDR1 is SQVTM and CDR2 is ANQGSEA in the germline V gene. This CDR3 is 11 amino acids long. CDR3: CSTGTQETQYF. CDR3 sequence (DNA): TGCAGTACAGGGACGCAAGAGACCCAGTACTTC.

V and J are TRBV18 and TRBJ2-2; tentatively, D is TRBD1 (6 bases). The CDR3 spans 16 residues. V was pared by 3 bases and J by 4 bases, with 15 bases between. Per germline, CDR1 KGHSH and CDR2 LQKENI. The CDR3 sequence is CASSPSSTGLTGELFF. For the CDR3, the DNA is TGTGCCAGCTCACCTTCATCGACAGGACTCACCGGGGAGCTGTTTTTT.